The 18 T cell receptor beta chains reported below all come from one sample, sequenced in a study of T cells in localized non-small cell lung cancer. This table comes from immunoSEQ multiplex PCR, and its TCRdb copy is limited to in-frame clones, with some not included. The sample consists of under 20,000 clones, about 89% of them appearing once. Sample: peripheral blood, taken before any cancer treatment. Every receptor here comes from a man aged 35-75 years with stage I lung adenocarcinoma.

This chain connects TRBV19 to TRBJ1-5; D possibly corresponds to TRBD1 (5 bases). Germline CDR1 and CDR2: LNHDA and SQIVND (reference sequence). V shed 7 bases and J shed 6 bases, with 19 bases lying between them. The CDR3 covers 15 residues. The CDR3 spells CASTLYRGVGQPQHF. The CDR3 bases are TGTGCCAGTACCCTGTATCGGGGGGTGGGTCAGCCCCAGCATTTT.

The chain has TRBV7-8 and TRBJ2-5, with 7 bases identical to TRBD2. The CDR3 is 13 residues long. Germline V gene lookup returns CDR1 SGHVS and CDR2 FQNEAQ. Trimming took 8 bases from V and 5 from J; bases not matched to a gene: 8. The CDR3 nucleotides read TGTGCCAGCGGGGAGGGAGTTAGGGAGACCCAGTACTTC. It encodes CASGEGVRETQYF.

J is TRBJ1-5 and V is TRBV9, with no clear D. Germline-derived CDR1 and CDR2 are SGDLS and YYNGEE. V was shortened by 2 bases and J by 4 bases, with 4 bases between the two germline ends. This CDR3 region has 12 residues. CDR3 in DNA: TGTGCCAGCAGCGTCGGGAATCAGCCCCAGCATTTT. Protein sequence: CASSVGNQPQHF.

The chain carries TRBV5-3 and TRBJ2-1; 7 bases match TRBD2. TRBV5-3 is assigned to the ORF class and has an uncertain function. The CDR3 consists of 16 residues. The trim removed 1 base at V and 0 bases at J, leaving 4 bases unmatched. The CDR3 is CARSLRPSGSYNEQFF. Here the CDR3 DNA reads TGTGCCAGAAGCTTGAGGCCTAGCGGCTCCTACAATGAGCAGTTCTTC.

The rearrangement uses TRBV18 and TRBJ2-1, with D perhaps TRBD1 (5 bases). The CDR3 is 14 amino acids. Trimming removed 4 bases from V and 4 bases from J, with 11 bases in between. Germline lookup yields CDR1 KGHSH and CDR2 LQKENI. As DNA, the CDR3 is TGTGCCAGCTCACGAGCCAGGGAATACAATGAGCAGTTCTTC. This encodes CASSRAREYNEQFF.

The V call is TRBV19, the J call TRBJ1-1; D possibly corresponds to TRBD1 (5 bases). This CDR3 has 13 residues. CDR1 is LNHDA and CDR2 is SQIVND in the germline V gene (reference sequence). Trimming removed 8 bases from V and 3 bases from J, with 13 bases in between. This CDR3 reads CASQAGRDTEAFF. CDR3 DNA: TGTGCCAGTCAGGCAGGGCGGGACACTGAAGCTTTCTTT.

This clone was observed once. The gene calls are TRBV5-6 and TRBJ2-7, with a possible D match to TRBD1 (5 bases). Trimming removed 4 bases at V and 2 bases at J, with 10 bases between. The germline CDR1 and CDR2 sequences are SGHDT and YYEEEE. This CDR3 region has 13 residues. The CDR3: CASSPSRAYEQYF. The CDR3 nucleotides are TGTGCCAGCAGCCCCAGCAGGGCCTACGAGCAGTACTTC.

The CDR3 loop is CASSVRAGVGPGANVLTF. The CDR3 nucleotides read TGTGCCAGCAGCGTCCGAGCAGGGGTAGGCCCTGGGGCCAACGTCCTGACTTTC. The chain has TRBV9 and TRBJ2-6, with D maybe TRBD1 (6 bases). Trimming took off 2 bases at V and 2 bases at J, with 17 bases between the two ends. Germline values: CDR1 SGDLS, CDR2 YYNGEE. This CDR3 has 18 amino acids.

The V and J genes are TRBV2 and TRBJ2-7; tentatively, D is TRBD1 or TRBD2 (6 bases each). From germline, CDR1 is SNHLY and CDR2 FYNNEI. The CDR3 loop spans 14 amino acids. V lost 10 bases and J 0 bases, leaving 16 bases between the germline ends. The CDR3 sequence: CATKRGDSSYEQYF. The CDR3 region has the DNA TGTGCCACCAAAAGGGGGGATAGCTCCTACGAGCAGTACTTC.

This rearrangement joins TRBV4-1 to TRBJ2-3, with 8 bases identical to TRBD2. The CDR3 length is 16 residues. The germline gives CDR1 MGHRA, CDR2 YSYEKL. The junction had 6 bases not matched to a gene; V was cut back by 0 bases and J by 4 bases. The CDR3 region is CASSQDPAGVSDTQYF. CDR3 in DNA: TGCGCCAGCAGCCAAGATCCAGCGGGAGTATCAGATACGCAGTATTTT.

This chain uses TRBV19 with TRBJ2-7; maybe TRBD2 (5 bases). Deletions cut 4 bases from V and 5 bases from J, with 12 bases between. CDR1 is LNHDA, CDR2 SQIVND, per germline (reference sequence). The CDR3 is 13 amino acids. The CDR3 nucleotides read TGTGCCAGTAGTAGTTATGAGGAGGACGAGCAGTACTTC. Translated, it gives CASSSYEEDEQYF.

CDR3 sequence (DNA): TGTGCCAGCAGCTTAGCAACAAGAGGAACTGAAGCTTTCTTT. It translates to CASSLATRGTEAFF. The V call is TRBV11-2, the J call TRBJ1-1; D is unresolved. The V end lost 1 base, the J end lost 5 bases, and 11 bases lay between the germline ends. Per the germline V gene, CDR1 is SGHAT and CDR2 is FQNNGV. This CDR3 comprises 14 residues.

This clone was detected once. The rearrangement joins TRBV19 to TRBJ2-3; D could derive from TRBD1 or TRBD2 (6 bases each). Deletions cut 10 bases from V and 2 bases from J, with 19 bases between. This CDR3 comprises 15 residues. Per the germline V gene, CDR1 is LNHDA and CDR2 is SQIVND (reference sequence). The CDR3 nucleotides read TGTGCCACCGGGTCGGGGGCGTTAACCACAGATACGCAGTATTTT. This encodes CATGSGALTTDTQYF.

The chain uses TRBV6-6 and TRBJ2-3, with D hard to call. This CDR3 region has 15 residues. The V gene lost 2 bases and the J gene lost 4 bases, with 13 bases spanning the gap. Germline CDR1 reads MNHNY; CDR2 reads SVGAGI (reference sequence). As DNA, the CDR3 is TGTGCCAGCAGTTACACGGCTGGTCAAGCAGATACGCAGTATTTT. Residues: CASSYTAGQADTQYF.

The J gene is TRBJ2-7, the V gene TRBV11-2; weak D call: TRBD2 (6 bases). Between the trimmed V and J ends, which lost 6 bases and 3 bases, there was a span of 15 bases. Germline V gene data show CDR1 as SGHAT and CDR2 as FQNNGV. The CDR3 has 14 residues. CDR3 sequence (DNA): TGTGCCAGCAGTCAGGGACTGACAGACTACGAGCAGTACTTC. Residues: CASSQGLTDYEQYF.

V usage is TRBV19 and J usage is TRBJ2-1; the D gene is possibly TRBD2 (6 bases). This CDR3 has 13 residues. Deletions cut 8 bases from V and 9 bases from J, with 17 bases between. Germline assignment: CDR1 LNHDA and CDR2 SQIVND (reference sequence). As DNA, the CDR3 is TGTGCCAGTTCGGGGGAGTGGTTCAGTGAGCAGTTCTTC. This encodes CASSGEWFSEQFF. Drawing the rest from reference TRBV19 and TRBJ2-1, the complete variable domain is DGGITQSPKYLFRKEGQNVTLSCEQNLNHDAMYWYRQDPGQGLRLIYYSQIVNDFQKGDIAEGYSVSREKKESFPLTVTSAQKNPTAFYLCASSGEWFSEQFFGPGTRLTVL.

This rearrangement joins TRBV2 to TRBJ2-7, with a possible D match to TRBD2 (5 bases). From germline, CDR1 is SNHLY and CDR2 FYNNEI. V dropped 6 bases and J dropped 2 bases, with 11 bases sitting between them. CDR3 size: 13 residues. DNA of the CDR3: TGTGCCAGCAGGGACTCCGAGGCCTACGAGCAGTACTTC. This translates into CASRDSEAYEQYF. The complete variable domain, with remaining parts taken from reference TRBV2 and TRBJ2-7, reads EPEVTQTPSHQVTQMGQEVILRCVPISNHLYFYWYRQILGQKVEFLVSFYNNEISEKSEIFDDQFSVERPDGSNFTLKIRSTKLEDSAMYFCASRDSEAYEQYFGPGTRLTVT.

The chain joins TRBV19 to TRBJ1-2, with 9 bases lining up with TRBD1. The V gene's germline CDR1 is LNHDA and CDR2 SQIVND (reference sequence). V lost 8 bases to trimming and J lost 2 bases; unmatched junction nucleotides: 3. The CDR3 length is 13 residues. The CDR3 coding sequence is TGTGCCAGTGGGACAGGGATCAACTATGGCTACACCTTC. It encodes CASGTGINYGYTF.